This T cell receptor beta chain was profiled in a study of tumor and adjacent non-tumor tissue in lung cancer. The template was RNA from unsorted bulk tissue. Germline CDR1 reads SEHNR; CDR2 reads FQNEAQ (reference sequence). The ends were cut back, 3 bases at V and 8 bases at J, with 16 bases in the middle. The CDR3 totals 14 residues. The library came from three nested PCR rounds adapted from ARM-PCR protocols. TCRdb used MiXCR to reprocess the multiplex PCR reads, holding one entry per CDR3 protein. The sample lists around 210,000 distinct CDR3 sequences; about 76% were seen once. The origin of this receptor is a man in his fifties or sixties with non-small cell lung cancer. The chain couples TRBV7-9 to TRBJ1-2; the D gene is possibly TRBD1 (6 bases). The sequenced material came from lung tumor tissue. This CDR3 reads CASSLGAGPSGYTF. CDR3 DNA: TGTGCCAGCAGCTTGGGGGCAGGCCCCAGCGGCTACACCTTC.